This T cell receptor (beta chain) was obtained from a study of blood T cell repertoires in COVID-19. Overall study: Sites in the United States, Italy and Spain provided acute and convalescent COVID-19 samples. Sample material is recorded as cDNA or gDNA derived from T cells, B-cell-depleted T cells, or PBMCs.

The CDR3 runs to 14 residues. Germline V CDR1 and CDR2: MNHEY, SVGAGI. Between the trimmed V and J ends, which lost 7 bases and 2 bases, there was a span of 9 bases. In the authors' methods: Estimation of nucleated cell counts was performed using reference gene primer amplification. Produced via immunoSEQ multiplex PCR; TCRdb's table is partial and in-frame only. The V and J calls and clone size were taken over from that table, and D and trimming were inferred from the DNA. The table records about 270,000 clones, 70% to 90% of them present only once. The TCR originated in a woman aged 45-60 years with active or convalescent COVID-19. The source material was peripheral blood. The rearrangement links TRBV6-5 to TRBJ1-6; no clear D gene. The CDR3 region is CASTTGTYNSPLHF. CDR3 in DNA: TGTGCCAGCACCACCGGGACCTATAATTCACCCCTCCACTTT.